The T cell receptor (beta chain) described here comes from a study of vaccination and CD4 T cells after COVID-19. Study context: The study drew post-COVID samples a median around 100 days after diagnosis (range 35 to 161). A median of around 70 days (range 14 to 241) separated dose two from the taking of post-vaccine samples.

Treatment described: roughly 10-day PBMC culture with coronavirus spike peptide pools or control peptides (ViraFEST assay). ViraFEST grew antigen-specific T cells using peptide pools, then sequenced TCRs. The Oncomine TCR Beta short-read assay was applied to DNA of cultured CD4+ T cells. TCRdb fed the PCR reads into MiXCR, producing one record per CDR3 protein. This sample has approximately 14,000 distinct CDR3 sequences, with 53% found just once. Whole-study findings and limits: The analysis of convalescent patients involved relatively few individuals and lacked early post-infection timepoints.

With respect to this clonotype: Its cognate antigen is unknown.

Trimming removed 7 bases from V and 5 bases from J; junction bases left unmatched: 11. Germline V gene data show CDR1 as MDHEN and CDR2 as SYDVKM. This CDR3 has 15 amino acids. The V and J genes are TRBV28 and TRBJ1-2; 9 bases match TRBD1. The source material was CD4+ T cells from blood, cultured in vitro, sampled before SARS-CoV-2 vaccination. This TCR derives from a human donor who had recovered from COVID-19. The CDR3 DNA follows: TGTGCCAGCAACCAACGACCGGGACAGGGTTATGGCTACACCTTC. This sequence encodes CASNQRPGQGYGYTF.